This T cell receptor beta chain is drawn from a study of blood T cell repertoires in COVID-19. Assay: immunoSEQ multiplex PCR; the TCRdb copy retains only in-frame clones and omits some. Of fewer than 200,000 clones listed, roughly four fifths were seen once; the top ten hold roughly 6.3%. To note about this clone: A read error may produce the germline difference seen at one junction end.

CDR1 is SNHLY and CDR2 is FYNNEI in the germline V gene. This CDR3 has 14 residues. Sequenced sample: peripheral blood. This receptor was obtained from a human donor in a cohort sampled during active COVID-19. The chain recombines TRBV2 with TRBJ2-7; 8 nucleotides align to TRBD2. The CDR3: CAISGGSGTYEQYF. In DNA form, the CDR3 reads TGTGCCATCAGTGGTGGTAGCGGGACCTACGAGCAGTACTTC.